This TCR beta chain was captured by sequencing in a study of regulatory T cells. Study-wide results and caveats: Regulatory T cells showed the strongest V-J pair restriction and V/J gene skewing among patient repertoires. In CD3G-deficient patients, conventional CD4+ T cells were enriched for hydrophobic CDR3 residues at positions 6 and 7.

The primer mix had 52 TRBV and 13 TRBJ primers. Assay: immunoSEQ multiplex PCR; the TCRdb copy retains only in-frame clones and omits some. Of some 23,000 clones listed, more than 70% were seen once; the top ten hold approximately 1.2%. Notes on this clone: Its specificity is unknown.

All CD3G-deficient patients showed autoimmunity, more severe in two. Patients aged 2 to 39 years had fewer naive T cells. The receptor was isolated from a child aged 10-17 years with CD3G deficiency. Sequences were obtained from conventional CD4+ T cells sorted from blood.

In nucleotides, the CDR3 is TGCGCCAGCAGTAAGATGGGCCAAAATTCACCCCTCCACTTT. It translates to CASSKMGQNSPLHF. The chain is built from TRBV10-2 and TRBJ1-6; D unclear. Germline V gene sequence: CDR1 WSHSY, CDR2 SAAADI. The ends were cut back, 5 bases at V and 7 bases at J, with 12 bases in the middle. The length of the CDR3 is 14 residues.